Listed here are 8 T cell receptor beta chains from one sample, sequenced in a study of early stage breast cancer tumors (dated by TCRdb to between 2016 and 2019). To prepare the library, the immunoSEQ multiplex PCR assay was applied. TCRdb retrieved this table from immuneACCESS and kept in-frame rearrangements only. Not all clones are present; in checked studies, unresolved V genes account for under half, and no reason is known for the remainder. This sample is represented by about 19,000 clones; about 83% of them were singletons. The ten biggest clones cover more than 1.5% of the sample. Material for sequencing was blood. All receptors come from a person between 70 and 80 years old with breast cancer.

CDR3 sequence (DNA): TGCGCCAGCAGCGCGGGACTGAGCACAGATACGCAGTATTTT. It translates to CASSAGLSTDTQYF. V is TRBV5-1 and J is TRBJ2-3; possibly TRBD2 for D (6 bases). The CDR3 extends over 14 amino acids. Germline CDR1 and CDR2: SGHRS and YFSETQ. The germline V and J ends were trimmed by 4 bases and 0 bases, with 9 bases remaining between them.

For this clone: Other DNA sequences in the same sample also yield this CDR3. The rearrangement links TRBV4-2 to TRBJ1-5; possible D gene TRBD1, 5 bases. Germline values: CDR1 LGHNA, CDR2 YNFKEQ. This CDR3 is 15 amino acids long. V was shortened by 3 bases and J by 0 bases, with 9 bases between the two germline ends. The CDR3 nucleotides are TGTGCCAGCAGCCAGGGAACAGGTAGCAATCAGCCCCAGCATTTT. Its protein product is CASSQGTGSNQPQHF.

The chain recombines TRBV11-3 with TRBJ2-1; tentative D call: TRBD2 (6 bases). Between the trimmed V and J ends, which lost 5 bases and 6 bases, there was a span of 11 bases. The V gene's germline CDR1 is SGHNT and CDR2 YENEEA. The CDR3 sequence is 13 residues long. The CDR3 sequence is CASSRGLFNEQFF. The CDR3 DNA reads TGTGCCAGCAGCCGGGGACTTTTCAATGAGCAGTTCTTC.

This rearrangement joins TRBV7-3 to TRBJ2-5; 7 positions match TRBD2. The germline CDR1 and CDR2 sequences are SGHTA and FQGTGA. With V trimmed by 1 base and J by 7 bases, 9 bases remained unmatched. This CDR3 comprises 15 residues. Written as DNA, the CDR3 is TGTGCCAGCAGCTTAAACGGCGGGGGTTTAGGGACCCAGTACTTC. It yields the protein CASSLNGGGLGTQYF.

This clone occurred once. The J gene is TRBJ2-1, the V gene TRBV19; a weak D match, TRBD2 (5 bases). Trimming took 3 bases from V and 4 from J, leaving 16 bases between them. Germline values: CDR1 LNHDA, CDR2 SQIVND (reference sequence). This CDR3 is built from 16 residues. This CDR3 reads CASSIHLRGYYNEQFF. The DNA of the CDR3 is TGTGCCAGTAGTATCCACCTCCGAGGGTATTACAATGAGCAGTTCTTC.

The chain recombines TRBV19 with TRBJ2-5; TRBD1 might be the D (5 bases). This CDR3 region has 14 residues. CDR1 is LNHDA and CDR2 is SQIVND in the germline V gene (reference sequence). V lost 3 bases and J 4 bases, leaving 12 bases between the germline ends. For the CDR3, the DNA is TGTGCCAGTAGTATTCAGGGTATGAGAGAGACCCAGTACTTC. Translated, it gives CASSIQGMRETQYF.

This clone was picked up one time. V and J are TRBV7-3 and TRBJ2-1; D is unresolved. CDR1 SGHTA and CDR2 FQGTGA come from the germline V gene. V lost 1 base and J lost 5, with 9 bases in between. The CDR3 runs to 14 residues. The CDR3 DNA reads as TGTGCCAGCAGCTTAATGTACTCGAACAATGAGCAGTTCTTC. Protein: CASSLMYSNNEQFF.

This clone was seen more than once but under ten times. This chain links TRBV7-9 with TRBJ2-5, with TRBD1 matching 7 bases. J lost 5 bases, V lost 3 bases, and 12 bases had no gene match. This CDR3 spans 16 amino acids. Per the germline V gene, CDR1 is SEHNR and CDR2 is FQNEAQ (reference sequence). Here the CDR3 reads CASSFRGGEFLETQYF. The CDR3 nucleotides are TGTGCCAGCAGCTTTCGAGGGGGCGAGTTTCTCGAGACCCAGTACTTC. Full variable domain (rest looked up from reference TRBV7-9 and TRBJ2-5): DTGVSQNPRHKITKRGQNVTFRCDPISEHNRLYWYRQTLGQGPEFLTYFQNEAQLEKSRLLSDRFSAERPKGSFSTLEIQRTEQGDSAMYLCASSFRGGEFLETQYFGPGTRLLVL.